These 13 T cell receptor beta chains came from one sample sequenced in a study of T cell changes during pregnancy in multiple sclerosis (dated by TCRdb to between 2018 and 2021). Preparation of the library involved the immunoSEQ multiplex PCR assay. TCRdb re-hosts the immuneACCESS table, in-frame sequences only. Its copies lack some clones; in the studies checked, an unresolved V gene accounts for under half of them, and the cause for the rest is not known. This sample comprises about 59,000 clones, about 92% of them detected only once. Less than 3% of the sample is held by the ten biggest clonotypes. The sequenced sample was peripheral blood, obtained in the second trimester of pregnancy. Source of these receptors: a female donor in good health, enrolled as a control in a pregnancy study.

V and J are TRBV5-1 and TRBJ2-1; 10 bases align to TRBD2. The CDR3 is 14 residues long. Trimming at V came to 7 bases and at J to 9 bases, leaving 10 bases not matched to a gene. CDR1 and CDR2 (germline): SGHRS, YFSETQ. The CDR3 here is CASGAGGPFGEQFF. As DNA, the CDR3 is TGCGCCAGCGGAGCGGGAGGGCCATTCGGTGAGCAGTTCTTC.

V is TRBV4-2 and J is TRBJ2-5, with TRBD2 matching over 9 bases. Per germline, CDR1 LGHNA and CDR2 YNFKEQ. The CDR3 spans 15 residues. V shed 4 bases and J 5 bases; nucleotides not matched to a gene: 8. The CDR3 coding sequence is TGTGCCAGCAGCCCTCGCGGGGGGGCCGGGGAGACCCAGTACTTC. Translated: CASSPRGGAGETQYF.

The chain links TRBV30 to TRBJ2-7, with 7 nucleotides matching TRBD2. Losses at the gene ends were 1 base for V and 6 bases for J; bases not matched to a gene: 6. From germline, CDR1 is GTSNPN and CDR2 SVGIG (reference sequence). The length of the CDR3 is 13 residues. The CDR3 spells CAWSGGGDGEQYF. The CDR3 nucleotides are TGTGCCTGGAGTGGGGGGGGTGACGGCGAGCAGTACTTC.

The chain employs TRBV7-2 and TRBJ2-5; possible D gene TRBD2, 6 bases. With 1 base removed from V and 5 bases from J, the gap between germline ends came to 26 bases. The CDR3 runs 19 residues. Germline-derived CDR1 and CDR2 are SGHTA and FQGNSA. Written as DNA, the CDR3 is TGTGCCAGCAGCTTAGAGTGGGCGGGGCTAGGTGACTTACGGGAGACCCAGTACTTC. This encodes CASSLEWAGLGDLRETQYF.

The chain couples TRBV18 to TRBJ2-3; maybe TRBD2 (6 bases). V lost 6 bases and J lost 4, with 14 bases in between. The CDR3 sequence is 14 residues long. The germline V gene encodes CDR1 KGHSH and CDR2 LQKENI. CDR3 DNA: TGTGCCAGCTCTCCCCTGGGGGGTGCAGATACGCAGTATTTT. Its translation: CASSPLGGADTQYF.

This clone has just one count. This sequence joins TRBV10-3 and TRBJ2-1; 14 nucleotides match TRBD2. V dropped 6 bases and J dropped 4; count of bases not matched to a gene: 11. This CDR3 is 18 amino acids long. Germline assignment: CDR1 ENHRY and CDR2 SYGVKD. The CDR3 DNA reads TGTGCCATCAGCGCGACTAGCGGGGGGGCCGTGGGGTACAATGAGCAGTTCTTC. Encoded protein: CAISATSGGAVGYNEQFF.

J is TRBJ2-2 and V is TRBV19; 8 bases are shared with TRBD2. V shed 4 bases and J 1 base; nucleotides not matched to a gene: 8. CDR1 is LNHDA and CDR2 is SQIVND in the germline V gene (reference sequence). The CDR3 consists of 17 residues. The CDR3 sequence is CASSKGESGRNTGELFF. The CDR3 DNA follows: TGTGCCAGTAGTAAGGGGGAAAGCGGGAGGAACACCGGGGAGCTGTTTTTT. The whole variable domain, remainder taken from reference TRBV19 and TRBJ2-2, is DGGITQSPKYLFRKEGQNVTLSCEQNLNHDAMYWYRQDPGQGLRLIYYSQIVNDFQKGDIAEGYSVSREKKESFPLTVTSAQKNPTAFYLCASSKGESGRNTGELFFGEGSRLTVL.

The CDR3 DNA sequence: TGTGCCAGCAGCCTGCGGGGGGCGGGAATCGGGGAGCTGTTTTTT. Its protein is CASSLRGAGIGELFF. J is TRBJ2-2 and V is TRBV5-6; 8 bases are shared with TRBD2. The germline gives CDR1 SGHDT, CDR2 YYEEEE. The CDR3 spans 15 residues. V lost 4 bases and J lost 7; bases outside the gene matches: 9. Full variable domain (rest looked up from reference TRBV5-6 and TRBJ2-2): DAGVTQSPTHLIKTRGQQVTLRCSPKSGHDTVSWYQQALGQGPQFIFQYYEEEERQRGNFPDRFSGHQFPNYSSELNVNALLLGDSALYLCASSLRGAGIGELFFGEGSRLTVL.

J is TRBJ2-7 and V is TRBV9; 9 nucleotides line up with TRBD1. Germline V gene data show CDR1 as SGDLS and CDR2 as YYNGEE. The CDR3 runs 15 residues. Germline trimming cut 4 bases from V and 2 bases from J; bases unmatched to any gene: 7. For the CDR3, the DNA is TGTGCCAGCAGCCCGCAGACAGGGGGGCCCTACGAGCAGTACTTC. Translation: CASSPQTGGPYEQYF.

The CDR3 here is CAISETGGVYEQYF. The CDR3 region has the DNA TGTGCCATCAGTGAAACAGGGGGCGTCTACGAGCAGTACTTC. The chain combines TRBV10-3 with TRBJ2-7; TRBD1 agrees at 9 bases. The CDR3 has 14 residues. The V gene's germline CDR1 is ENHRY and CDR2 SYGVKD. Trimming took 3 bases from V and 3 from J; bases not matched to a gene: 3.

Here the CDR3 reads CASRSEDSLYEQYF. CDR3 DNA: TGTGCCAGCAGATCTGAGGACAGTTTATACGAGCAGTACTTC. V gene TRBV11-1 combines with J gene TRBJ2-7; D might be TRBD1 (6 bases). Deletions cut 6 bases from V and 4 bases from J, with 16 bases between. This CDR3 is built from 14 residues. Per germline, CDR1 SGHAT and CDR2 FQDESV (reference sequence).

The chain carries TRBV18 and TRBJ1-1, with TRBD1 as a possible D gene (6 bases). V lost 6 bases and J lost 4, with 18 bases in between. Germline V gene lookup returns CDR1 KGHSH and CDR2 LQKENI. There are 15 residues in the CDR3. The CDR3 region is CASSVGGGGTTEAFF. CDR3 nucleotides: TGTGCCAGCTCTGTCGGCGGCGGGGGCACCACTGAAGCTTTCTTT.

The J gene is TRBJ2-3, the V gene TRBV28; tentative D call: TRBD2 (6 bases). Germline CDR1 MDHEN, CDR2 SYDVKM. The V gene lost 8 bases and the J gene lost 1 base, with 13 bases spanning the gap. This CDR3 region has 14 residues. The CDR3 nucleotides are TGTGCCAGCGAGCGCGGGATCCGCACAGATACGCAGTATTTT. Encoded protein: CASERGIRTDTQYF.